A selection of T cell receptor beta chains follows, all from one sample in a study of response to subunit inactivated influenza vaccine. TCRdb fed the RT-PCR reads into MiXCR, producing one record per CDR3 protein. This table has 650,000 to 700,000 distinct CDR3 sequences, more than 15% appearing once. This specimen was PBMCs from blood, taken about 13 days after vaccination. The origin of the receptors is a man between 45 and 60 years old who received an inactivated influenza vaccine. Each CDR3 is given with its conserved first and last residue. Each record gives: CDR3 protein, CDR3 DNA, clone size, D gene, V gene, J gene. The D gene is left open where the match is weak. Not every row has a clone size; where given, it reads once, few, many or a size class.

CDR3: CSTRAGGVNEQYF
DNA: TGCAGCACCCGCGCAGGGGGAGTGAACGAGCAGTACTTC
size: few
D: TRBD1
V: TRBV29-1
J: TRBJ2-7

CDR3: CSTWTGNTGELFF
DNA: TGCAGCACATGGACTGGTAACACCGGGGAGCTGTTTTTT
size: few
D: .
V: TRBV29-1
J: TRBJ2-2

CDR3: CASSPRQVPPYEQYF
DNA: TGTGCCAGCAGTCCCCGACAGGTTCCACCCTACGAGCAGTACTTC
size: .
D: .
V: TRBV28
J: TRBJ2-7

CDR3: CASSPSIGASGELFF
DNA: TGCGCCAGCAGCCCATCGATAGGGGCCTCCGGGGAGCTGTTTTTT
size: few
D: .
V: TRBV4-3
J: TRBJ2-2

CDR3: CASTPTGGRPLAEAFF
DNA: TGTGCCAGTACCCCGACAGGGGGCCGACCGTTGGCTGAAGCTTTCTTT
size: .
D: TRBD1
V: TRBV19
J: TRBJ1-1

CDR3: CAISDPGQGGNQPQHF
DNA: TGTGCCATCAGTGACCCGGGACAGGGAGGCAATCAGCCCCAGCATTTT
size: few
D: TRBD1
V: TRBV10-3
J: TRBJ1-5

CDR3: CASETEPNTEAFF
DNA: TGTGCCAGCGAAACGGAACCGAACACTGAAGCTTTCTTT
size: many
D: .
V: TRBV6-1
J: TRBJ1-1

CDR3: CSVGSSGGAVREKTQYF
DNA: TGCAGCGTTGGGTCTAGCGGGGGGGCGGTGCGGGAGAAGACCCAGTACTTC
size: .
D: TRBD2
V: TRBV29-1
J: TRBJ2-5

CDR3: CASSQALLRGTYNEQFF
DNA: TGCGCCAGCAGCCAAGCCCTATTAAGAGGCACCTACAATGAGCAGTTCTTC
size: many
D: .
V: TRBV4-3
J: TRBJ2-1

CDR3: CAISGQGWETQYF
DNA: TGTGCCATCAGTGGTCAAGGGTGGGAGACCCAGTACTTC
size: .
D: .
V: TRBV10-3
J: TRBJ2-5

CDR3: CASTGHPLWTQYF
DNA: TGTGCCAGCACAGGGCACCCCTTGTGGACCCAGTACTTC
size: .
D: .
V: TRBV28
J: TRBJ2-5

CDR3: CASSLLTSGEQYF
DNA: TGTGCCAGCAGCTTACTAACTTCGGGGGAGCAGTACTTC
size: many
D: .
V: TRBV7-2
J: TRBJ2-7

CDR3: CASSPGQGEGGYTF
DNA: TGTGCCAGCAGCCCAGGACAGGGTGAGGGTGGCTACACCTTC
size: many
D: TRBD1
V: TRBV7-2
J: TRBJ1-2

CDR3: CASSESAANTGELFF
DNA: TGCGCCAGCAGTGAGTCTGCAGCGAACACCGGGGAGCTGTTTTTT
size: .
D: .
V: TRBV10-1
J: TRBJ2-2

CDR3: CASSDRAGSGNTIYF
DNA: TGTGCCAGCAGCGACAGGGCCGGCTCTGGAAACACCATATATTTT
size: .
D: TRBD1
V: TRBV7-2
J: TRBJ1-3

CDR3: CASSRFFSTGELFF
DNA: TGTGCCAGTAGTAGGTTTTTTAGCACCGGGGAGCTGTTTTTT
size: .
D: .
V: TRBV19
J: TRBJ2-2

CDR3: CASSRVGSSYNSPLHF
DNA: TGTGCCAGCAGTAGAGTGGGGAGCTCCTATAATTCACCCCTCCACTTT
size: few
D: .
V: TRBV6-1
J: TRBJ1-6

CDR3: CASSVDLDGELFF
DNA: TGTGCCAGCAGTGTCGACCTCGATGGGGAGCTGTTTTTT
size: many
D: .
V: TRBV12-3/TRBV12-4
J: TRBJ2-2

CDR3: CSAAGTGFVNEQFF
DNA: TGCAGTGCAGCCGGGACAGGGTTTGTTAATGAGCAGTTCTTC
size: few
D: TRBD1
V: TRBV20-1
J: TRBJ2-1

CDR3: CASSVSGGGYNEQFF
DNA: TGTGCCAGCAGCGTAAGTGGGGGGGGTTACAATGAGCAGTTCTTC
size: few
D: TRBD2
V: TRBV9
J: TRBJ2-1

CDR3: CSANMWDSNQPQHF
DNA: TGCAGTGCTAACATGTGGGATAGCAATCAGCCCCAGCATTTT
size: .
D: .
V: TRBV20-1
J: TRBJ1-5

CDR3: CASSLFPSETQYF
DNA: TGTGCCAGCAGTTTATTTCCCTCGGAGACCCAGTACTTC
size: .
D: .
V: TRBV28
J: TRBJ2-5

CDR3: CSARARGQDSYGYTF
DNA: TGCAGTGCTAGAGCGCGGGGCCAGGACAGCTATGGCTACACCTTC
size: few
D: .
V: TRBV20-1
J: TRBJ1-2

CDR3: CASRQGGYGSPLHF
DNA: TGTGCCAGCAGGCAAGGGGGGTACGGTTCACCCCTCCACTTT
size: few
D: .
V: TRBV12-3/TRBV12-4
J: TRBJ1-6

CDR3: CASSRLATSGTGELFF
DNA: TGTGCCAGCAGCCGCCTTGCGACTAGCGGGACCGGGGAGCTGTTTTTT
size: .
D: TRBD2
V: TRBV11-2
J: TRBJ2-2

CDR3: CSVESRQGSGYNEQFF
DNA: TGCAGCGTTGAATCCCGACAGGGCTCGGGGTACAATGAGCAGTTCTTC
size: few
D: TRBD1
V: TRBV29-1
J: TRBJ2-1

CDR3: CASSLGASGRAHNEQFF
DNA: TGTGCCAGCAGCTTAGGGGCTAGCGGGAGGGCCCACAATGAGCAGTTCTTC
size: few
D: TRBD2
V: TRBV7-2
J: TRBJ2-1

CDR3: CASSLLVAGGLSPGELFF
DNA: TGTGCCAGCAGCTTACTTGTTGCGGGAGGCCTGTCCCCCGGGGAGCTGTTTTTT
size: .
D: TRBD2
V: TRBV7-6
J: TRBJ2-2

CDR3: CASSQRLQETQYF
DNA: TGTGCCAGCAGCCAGAGACTCCAAGAGACCCAGTACTTC
size: many
D: .
V: TRBV4-2
J: TRBJ2-5

CDR3: CASSESGTGELFF
DNA: TGCGCCAGCAGTGAGTCGGGCACCGGGGAGCTGTTTTTT
size: few
D: .
V: TRBV10-2
J: TRBJ2-2

CDR3: CASSSLRGDRIISKNIQYF
DNA: TGTGCCAGCAGCTCGCTTAGGGGCGACAGGATTATTTCCAAAAACATTCAGTACTTC
size: few
D: .
V: TRBV11-1
J: TRBJ2-4

CDR3: CASSLSREDSYNSPLHF
DNA: TGTGCCAGCAGTTTATCCAGGGAGGACTCCTATAATTCACCCCTCCACTTT
size: .
D: .
V: TRBV27
J: TRBJ1-6

CDR3: CASSQNRDVNQPQHF
DNA: TGCGCCAGCAGCCAAAACCGGGACGTCAATCAGCCCCAGCATTTT
size: few
D: .
V: TRBV4-1
J: TRBJ1-5

CDR3: CSAGRLAGGFMSEQFF
DNA: TGCAGTGCTGGCAGACTAGCGGGAGGGTTTATGTCTGAGCAGTTCTTC
size: few
D: TRBD2
V: TRBV20-1
J: TRBJ2-1

CDR3: CASSFRTGGNIQYF
DNA: TGTGCCAGCAGCTTTAGGACAGGGGGAAACATTCAGTACTTC
size: .
D: TRBD1
V: TRBV11-1
J: TRBJ2-4

CDR3: CAIKAGVRVNTGELFF
DNA: TGTGCCATCAAAGCCGGCGTCAGGGTCAACACCGGGGAGCTGTTTTTT
size: .
D: .
V: TRBV10-3
J: TRBJ2-2

CDR3: CASSALGGSPLHF
DNA: TGTGCCTCCTCGGCCCTTGGTGGTTCACCCCTCCACTTT
size: .
D: .
V: TRBV6-1
J: TRBJ1-6

CDR3: CSVGAPSYEQYF
DNA: TGCAGCGTTGGAGCCCCGTCCTACGAGCAGTACTTC
size: many
D: .
V: TRBV29-1
J: TRBJ2-7

CDR3: CSARGLAGAANTGELFF
DNA: TGCAGTGCTAGAGGGCTAGCGGGGGCCGCGAACACCGGGGAGCTGTTTTTT
size: .
D: TRBD2
V: TRBV20-1
J: TRBJ2-2

CDR3: CASSLSWGNEQFF
DNA: TGTGCCAGCAGCTTGTCGTGGGGCAATGAGCAGTTCTTC
size: .
D: .
V: TRBV5-8
J: TRBJ2-1

CDR3: CASSPWSQGYEQYF
DNA: TGTGCCAGCAGCCCCTGGTCACAGGGCTACGAGCAGTACTTC
size: .
D: .
V: TRBV7-2
J: TRBJ2-7

CDR3: CASSVVQGWTDTQYF
DNA: TGTGCCAGCAGCGTCGTTCAGGGGTGGACAGATACGCAGTATTTT
size: .
D: .
V: TRBV9
J: TRBJ2-3

CDR3: CSAGDFLNTEAFF
DNA: TGCAGCGCCGGGGACTTTCTAAACACTGAAGCTTTCTTT
size: few
D: .
V: TRBV29-1
J: TRBJ1-1

CDR3: CASSQHPEGEDGYTF
DNA: TGCGCCAGCAGCCAACACCCAGAAGGAGAAGATGGCTACACCTTC
size: once
D: .
V: TRBV4-3
J: TRBJ1-2

CDR3: CASSNPRAGGKYNEQFF
DNA: TGTGCCAGCAGCAACCCCAGGGCCGGGGGGAAATACAATGAGCAGTTCTTC
size: .
D: TRBD2
V: TRBV6-1
J: TRBJ2-1